Here is one T cell receptor beta chain with its context. This sample is part of a study of blood T cell repertoires in COVID-19. Looking at the study overall: Italy, Spain and the United States were the sources of the convalescent and acute COVID-19 samples.

In the original workflow: Amplification of reference gene primers provided the estimated nucleated cell counts. This table comes from immunoSEQ multiplex PCR, and its TCRdb copy is limited to in-frame clones, with some not included. That table furnishes V, J and clone size, whereas the DNA furnished D and trimming. The data contain some 300,000 clones, 90% of them seen just once; the ten biggest clones take up 0.8% to 1.3%. Enrolment of Seattle patients took place during active infection, and they were followed longitudinally. The CDR3 covers 17 residues. Germline values: CDR1 LGHNA, CDR2 YSLEER. With 1 base removed from V and 0 bases from J, the gap between germline ends came to 14 bases.

This chain connects TRBV4-3 to TRBJ2-3, with TRBD1 as a possible D gene (5 bases). The sequenced sample consisted of peripheral blood. This sequence was found in a woman in her thirties or forties with COVID-19, enrolled during active disease. The CDR3, as DNA: TGCGCCAGCAGCCAAGTGGGTAGGGGCACTAGCACAGATACGCAGTATTTT. Translation gives CASSQVGRGTSTDTQYF.